Sequencing of this T cell receptor beta chain was carried out in a study of OX40 agonist ivuxolimab in advanced cancers. Samples of blood were obtained at baseline, on cycle 4 day 1, and on cycle 7 day 1. V lost 1 base, J lost 1 base, and 9 bases lay in between. Germline CDR1 reads SGHNT; CDR2 reads YYREEE (reference sequence). The CDR3 length is 14 residues. Sequenced by immunoSEQ multiplex PCR; TCRdb stores in-frame clones only, minus some. The top ten hold more than 2% of the sample, which has tens of thousands of clones, roughly 80% seen once. The receptor's source is an adult with an advanced solid tumor such as melanoma, head and neck, liver or kidney cancer. The chain is built from TRBV5-4 and TRBJ2-7, with D maybe TRBD2 (6 bases). The starting material was CD4+ or CD8+ T cells sorted from blood, obtained in a trial of the OX40 agonist ivuxolimab. The CDR3 loop is CASSLTGTSYEQYF. The CDR3 bases are TGTGCCAGCAGCTTGACCGGGACTTCCTACGAGCAGTACTTC.